The 6 T cell receptor beta chains given below trace back to one sample, sequenced in a study of T cells in Graves' hyperthyroidism and ophthalmopathy. It was RNA transcripts that yielded the amplified TCR beta CDR3 regions. The TCR CDR3 was amplified in a first-round RT-PCR using the HTBI primer set. TCRdb passed the multiplex PCR reads through MiXCR, listing each CDR3 protein once. The sample carries roughly 840,000 distinct CDR3 sequences, about 38% recorded once. Sample: blood. Receptors were obtained from a man in his late teens or twenties with Graves' hyperthyroidism.

This chain joins TRBV12-3 or TRBV12-4 and TRBJ2-7, with a tentative D call TRBD2 (5 bases). V lost 4 bases and J lost 0, with 13 bases in between. This CDR3 is built from 15 residues. The CDR3 sequence is CASSSQSGSSYEQYF. The CDR3 DNA sequence: TGTGCCAGCAGTTCACAGTCTGGGAGCTCCTACGAGCAGTACTTC.

This clonotype appeared a few times. The chain joins TRBV6-2 or TRBV6-3 to TRBJ2-7, with 8 bases fitting TRBD1. After removal of 5 bases from V and 4 bases from J, the junction contained 10 bases not matched to a gene. The CDR3 totals 15 residues. The germline gives CDR1 MNHEY, CDR2 SVGEGT. The CDR3 sequence is CASSGAGQGRYEQYF. The CDR3 region has the DNA TGTGCCAGCAGTGGCGCAGGACAGGGAAGGTACGAGCAGTACTTC.

The chain employs TRBV7-9 and TRBJ1-6; the match to TRBD1 covers 9 bases. CDR1 SEHNR and CDR2 FQNEAQ come from the germline V gene (reference sequence). Unmatched junction bases numbered 6, after V lost 4 bases and J lost 8 bases. The CDR3 totals 15 residues. The CDR3 nucleotides read TGTGCCAGCAGCTCCGGGACAGGGATCCATTCACCCCTCCACTTT. Translating gives CASSSGTGIHSPLHF. The full variable domain, rest sourced from reference TRBV7-9 and TRBJ1-6, is DTGVSQNPRHKITKRGQNVTFRCDPISEHNRLYWYRQTLGQGPEFLTYFQNEAQLEKSRLLSDRFSAERPKGSFSTLEIQRTEQGDSAMYLCASSSGTGIHSPLHFGNGTRLTVT.

This clonotype showed up many times. V gene TRBV9 combines with J gene TRBJ1-2, with D unresolved. V gave up 0 bases and J gave up 5 bases, with 11 bases separating them. This CDR3 has 14 amino acids. Germline CDR1 is SGDLS and CDR2 is YYNGEE. The CDR3 is CASSVGGPVYGYTF. Here the CDR3 DNA reads TGTGCCAGCAGCGTAGGTGGACCTGTTTATGGCTACACCTTC.

The chain recombines TRBV29-1 with TRBJ1-2; 7 bases map to TRBD1. The CDR3 loop spans 12 amino acids. Germline V gene sequence: CDR1 SQVTM, CDR2 ANQGSEA. Losses at the gene ends were 5 bases for V and 2 bases for J; bases not matched to a gene: 2. CDR3 bases: TGCAGCGTTAGACAGGGAAACTATGGCTACACCTTC. Amino acids: CSVRQGNYGYTF.

A remark on this clonotype: The CDR3 does not end in the conserved phenylalanine or tryptophan, so this is likely a read error. The CDR3 nucleotides read TGTGCCAGCAGTCCCCCAACGGGCACTGAAGCTTTCTAT. Amino acids: CASSPPTGTEAFY. The V call is TRBV25-1, the J call TRBJ1-1; D ambiguous. V was shortened by 5 bases and J by 4 bases, with 11 bases between the two germline ends. Germline assignment: CDR1 MGHDK and CDR2 SYGVNS. This CDR3 is 13 amino acids long.